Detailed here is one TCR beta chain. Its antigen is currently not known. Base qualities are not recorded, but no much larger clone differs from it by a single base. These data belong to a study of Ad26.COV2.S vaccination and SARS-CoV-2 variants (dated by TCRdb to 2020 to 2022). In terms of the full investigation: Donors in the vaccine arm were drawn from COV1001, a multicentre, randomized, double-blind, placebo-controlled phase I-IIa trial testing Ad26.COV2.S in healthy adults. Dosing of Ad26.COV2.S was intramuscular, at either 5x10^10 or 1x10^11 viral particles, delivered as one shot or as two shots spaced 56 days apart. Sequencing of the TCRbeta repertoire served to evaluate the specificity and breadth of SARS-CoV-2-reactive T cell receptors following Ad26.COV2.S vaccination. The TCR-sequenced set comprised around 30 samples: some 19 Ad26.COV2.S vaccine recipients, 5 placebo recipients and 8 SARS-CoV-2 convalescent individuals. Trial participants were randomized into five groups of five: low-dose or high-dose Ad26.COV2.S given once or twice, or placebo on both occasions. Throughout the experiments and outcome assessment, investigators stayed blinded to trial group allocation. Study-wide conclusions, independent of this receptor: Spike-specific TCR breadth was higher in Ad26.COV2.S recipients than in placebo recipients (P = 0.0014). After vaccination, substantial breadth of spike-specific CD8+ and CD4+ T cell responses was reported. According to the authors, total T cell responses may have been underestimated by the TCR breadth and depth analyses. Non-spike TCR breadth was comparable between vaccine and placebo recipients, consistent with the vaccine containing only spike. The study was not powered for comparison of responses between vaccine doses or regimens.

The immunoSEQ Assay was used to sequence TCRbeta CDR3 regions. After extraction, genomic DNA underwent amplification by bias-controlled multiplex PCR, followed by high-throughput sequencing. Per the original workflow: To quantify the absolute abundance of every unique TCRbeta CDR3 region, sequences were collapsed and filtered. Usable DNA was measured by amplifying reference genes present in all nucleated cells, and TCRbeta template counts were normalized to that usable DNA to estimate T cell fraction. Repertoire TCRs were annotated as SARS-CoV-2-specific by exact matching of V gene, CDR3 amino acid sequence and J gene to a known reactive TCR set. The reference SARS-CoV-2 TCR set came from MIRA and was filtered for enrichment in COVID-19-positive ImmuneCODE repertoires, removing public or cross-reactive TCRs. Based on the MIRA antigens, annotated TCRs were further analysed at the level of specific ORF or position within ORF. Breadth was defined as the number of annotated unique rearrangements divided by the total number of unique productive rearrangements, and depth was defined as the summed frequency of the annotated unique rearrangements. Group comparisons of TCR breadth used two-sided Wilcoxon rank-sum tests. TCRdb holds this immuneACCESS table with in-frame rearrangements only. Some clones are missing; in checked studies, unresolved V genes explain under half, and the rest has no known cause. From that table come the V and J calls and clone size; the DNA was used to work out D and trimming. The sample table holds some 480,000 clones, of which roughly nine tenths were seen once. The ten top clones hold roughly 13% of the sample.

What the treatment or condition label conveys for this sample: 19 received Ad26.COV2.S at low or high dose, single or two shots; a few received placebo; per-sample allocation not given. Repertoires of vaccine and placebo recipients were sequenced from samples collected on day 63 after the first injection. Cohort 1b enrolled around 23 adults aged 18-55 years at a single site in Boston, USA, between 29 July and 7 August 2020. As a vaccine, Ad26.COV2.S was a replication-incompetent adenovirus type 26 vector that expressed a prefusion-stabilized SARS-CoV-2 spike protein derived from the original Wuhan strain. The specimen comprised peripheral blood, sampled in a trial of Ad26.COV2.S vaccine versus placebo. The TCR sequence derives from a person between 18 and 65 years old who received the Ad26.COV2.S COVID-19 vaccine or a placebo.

The CDR3 has the sequence CASSLAASGQQAPYEQYF. The sequenced DNA is TGCGCCAGCAGCTTGGCCGCTTCGGGGCAGCAGGCACCCTACGAGCAGTACTTC. Rearrangement joined TRBV5-1 to TRBJ2-7; the D call is tentative, TRBD1 or TRBD2, as each matches 5 bases. The CDR3 numbers 18 residues from cysteine through phenylalanine. The kept DNA is CDR3 alone, 54 bases in frame from the first base. V loses 0 bases of germline sequence and J loses 2 bases, and the interval between the two ends is 21 bases. From the germline V gene, CDR1 is SGHRS and CDR2 is YFSETQ. Outside the CDR3, residues come from the reference TRBV5-1 and TRBJ2-7 proteins, so the full variable domain is: KAGVTQTPRYLIKTRGQQVTLSCSPISGHRSVSWYQQTPGQGLQFLFEYFSETQRNKGNFPGRFSGRQFSNSRSEMNVSTLELGDSALYLCASSLAASGQQAPYEQYFGPGTRLTVT.